A single TCR beta chain is shown here with its context. This entry belongs to a study of T cells in localized non-small cell lung cancer. This CDR3 comprises 13 residues. CDR1 and CDR2 from the germline V gene are SGHAT and FQNNGV. V lost 0 bases, J lost 9 bases, and 11 bases lay in between. TCRdb's copy holds only in-frame clones and misses some; the assay was immunoSEQ multiplex PCR. The data show over 30,000 clones, 86% seen once. The material was peripheral blood, obtained before any cancer treatment. The chain employs TRBV11-2 and TRBJ1-1; D is perhaps TRBD1 (5 bases). This clonotype was obtained from an older male donor with stage III lung adenocarcinoma. In DNA form, the CDR3 reads TGTGCCAGCAGCTTAGATCGCCAGGGACAAGCTTTCTTT. Residues: CASSLDRQGQAFF.